The 28 T cell receptor beta chains below all came from one sample that was sequenced in a study of T cells in Graves' hyperthyroidism and ophthalmopathy. TCR beta CDR3 region amplification was performed from RNA transcripts. Using the HTBI primer set, a first-round RT-PCR was run on the TCR CDR3. MiXCR was run by TCRdb on the multiplex PCR reads, yielding one entry per CDR3 protein. This table has around 400,000 distinct CDR3 sequences, roughly 13% appearing once. The sequenced sample consisted of blood. Source of these receptors: a woman younger than 35 with Graves' hyperthyroidism.

This clonotype occurred many times. The chain has TRBV6-1 and TRBJ2-6; 7 positions agree with TRBD2. Germline V gene lookup returns CDR1 MNHNS and CDR2 SASEGT. CDR3 length: 17 residues. V gave up 5 bases and J gave up 1 base; unmatched junction bases: 8. CDR3 bases: TGTGCCAGCAGTCCTCGGGGAGGGAAGTCTGGGGCCAACGTCCTGACTTTC. Amino acid sequence: CASSPRGGKSGANVLTF.

This clonotype was found many times. V is TRBV20-1 and J is TRBJ2-3, with unresolved D. This CDR3 region has 18 residues. The V gene's germline CDR1 is DFQATT and CDR2 SNEGSKA (reference sequence). Trimming pared 6 bases from V and 3 bases from J, leaving 28 bases between. The CDR3 coding sequence is TGCAGTGCGCGCAGTTTCTGGGCCGACCACCAAGCTACAGATACGCAGTATTTT. Its protein product is CSARSFWADHQATDTQYF.

This clonotype was counted ten times or more. CDR3 loop: CASKITGGTGELFF. In nucleotides, the CDR3 is TGTGCCAGTAAGATCACAGGTGGCACCGGGGAGCTGTTTTTT. J is TRBJ2-2 and V is TRBV28, with D tentatively TRBD1 (5 bases). The CDR3 covers 14 residues. V dropped 9 bases and J dropped 4 bases, with 15 bases sitting between them. Germline V lookup: CDR1 MDHEN, CDR2 SYDVKM.

Details on this clonotype: One base away lies a much larger clone, so this may be a sequencing read error. The genes are TRBV12-3 or TRBV12-4 and TRBJ1-2, with a possible D match to TRBD1 (5 bases). Trimming removed 8 bases from V and 4 bases from J, with 17 bases in between. The CDR3 covers 14 residues. DNA for the CDR3: TGTGCCAGCGGTGACCCGGGACGGAGCTATGGCTACACCTTC. This encodes CASGDPGRSYGYTF.

This clonotype was counted many times. The genes are TRBV29-1 and TRBJ2-5; D is uncertain. Trimming took 4 bases from V and 9 from J, leaving 18 bases between them. Germline CDR1 reads SQVTM; CDR2 reads ANQGSEA. This CDR3 is 13 amino acids long. The CDR3 nucleotides read TGCAGCGTTGGCCAGGAGCGACGTCAATCCCAGTACTTC. It is translated as CSVGQERRQSQYF.

In this sample, this clonotype turned up many times. The chain is built from TRBV28 and TRBJ2-1; 13 bases match TRBD2. In germline, CDR1 is MDHEN, CDR2 SYDVKM. The CDR3 runs 18 residues. V gave up 7 bases and J gave up 3 bases; unmatched junction bases: 12. The CDR3 here is CASTSVGLAGALYNEQFF. The DNA of the CDR3 is TGTGCCAGCACCTCCGTTGGACTAGCGGGGGCACTCTACAATGAGCAGTTCTTC.

This clonotype was detected many times. The chain links TRBV2 to TRBJ2-2; TRBD2 might be the D (6 bases). CDR1 SNHLY and CDR2 FYNNEI come from the germline V gene. This CDR3 contains 18 residues. V lost 2 bases, J lost 0 bases, and 16 bases lay in between. The DNA of the CDR3 is TGTGCCAGCAGTGAATGGGGACTTTCAATCGCGAACACCGGGGAGCTGTTTTTT. Protein sequence: CASSEWGLSIANTGELFF. Full variable domain (remainder filled in from reference TRBV2 and TRBJ2-2): EPEVTQTPSHQVTQMGQEVILRCVPISNHLYFYWYRQILGQKVEFLVSFYNNEISEKSEIFDDQFSVERPDGSNFTLKIRSTKLEDSAMYFCASSEWGLSIANTGELFFGEGSRLTVL.

This clonotype was seen at least ten times. This chain uses TRBV6-2 or TRBV6-3 with TRBJ2-5; 7 positions agree with TRBD2. Germline CDR1 MNHEY, CDR2 SVGEGT. The CDR3 is 14 residues long. V lost 7 bases and J lost 3; bases outside the gene matches: 8. Here the CDR3 DNA reads TGTGCCAGCACTCAGCGGGGCAGGGAAGAGACCCAGTACTTC. Amino acids: CASTQRGREETQYF.

The chain employs TRBV19 and TRBJ2-7; 11 positions agree with TRBD1. The CDR3 sequence is 16 residues long. CDR1 is LNHDA and CDR2 is SQIVND in the germline V gene (reference sequence). Trimming cost V 6 bases and J 5 bases; bases outside gene matches: 12. The CDR3 loop is CASRSRPGQGVHEQYF. CDR3 nucleotides: TGTGCCAGTAGGAGTCGGCCGGGACAGGGGGTTCACGAGCAGTACTTC.

This clonotype was counted ten times or more. The chain couples TRBV12-3 or TRBV12-4 to TRBJ1-5; 7 positions match TRBD1. The CDR3 runs 15 residues. With V trimmed by 1 base and J by 3 bases, 3 bases remained unmatched. The CDR3 loop is CASSLGQGNNQPQHF. The CDR3 nucleotides read TGTGCCAGCAGTTTAGGACAGGGCAACAATCAGCCCCAGCATTTT.

Written as DNA, the CDR3 is TGTGCCACCAGTGCGACAGGGAGCACCGGGGAGCTGTTTTTT. Protein product: CATSATGSTGELFF. The chain employs TRBV24-1 and TRBJ2-2, with 7 bases matching TRBD1. The junction had 3 bases not matched to a gene; V was cut back by 5 bases and J by 4 bases. Germline CDR1 is KGHDR and CDR2 is SFDVKD. This CDR3 contains 14 residues.

This clonotype was seen many times. V is TRBV7-9 and J is TRBJ2-1, with TRBD2 identical over 11 bases. CDR1 SEHNR and CDR2 FQNEAQ come from the germline V gene (reference sequence). The CDR3 has 13 amino acids. Losses at the gene ends were 5 bases for V and 10 bases for J; bases not matched to a gene: 4. CDR3 nucleotides: TGTGCCAGCAGCCGTCTAGCGGGAGGCGAGCAGTTCTTC. It encodes CASSRLAGGEQFF. Supplemented by reference TRBV7-9 and TRBJ2-1, the full variable domain reads DTGVSQNPRHKITKRGQNVTFRCDPISEHNRLYWYRQTLGQGPEFLTYFQNEAQLEKSRLLSDRFSAERPKGSFSTLEIQRTEQGDSAMYLCASSRLAGGEQFFGPGTRLTVL.

The table lists this clonotype with a few counts. The rearrangement links TRBV19 to TRBJ2-2, with 8 bases aligning to TRBD1. V shed 4 bases and J 3 bases; nucleotides not matched to a gene: 7. Germline V CDR1 and CDR2: LNHDA, SQIVND (reference sequence). This CDR3 has 16 amino acids. The DNA for the CDR3 is TGTGCCAGTAGTACGGCAGGGGGCGCTGACACCGGGGAGCTGTTTTTT. It specifies CASSTAGGADTGELFF.

This clonotype was recorded at least ten times. The V call is TRBV6-1, the J call TRBJ1-1; D is unclear. This CDR3 contains 13 residues. In germline, CDR1 is MNHNS, CDR2 SASEGT. V was cut by 6 bases and J by 4 bases, with 12 bases left in between. CDR3 region: CASRIWGGTEAFF. The CDR3 DNA reads as TGTGCCAGCAGGATCTGGGGAGGCACTGAAGCTTTCTTT.

Regarding this clonotype: Being one base from a much bigger clone, this may be a read error. V and J are TRBV7-2 and TRBJ1-6; tentative D call: TRBD1 (5 bases). Germline V gene data show CDR1 as SGHTA and CDR2 as FQGNSA. This CDR3 contains 17 residues. The CDR3 sequence: CAGSSAPGGTRNSPLHF. CDR3 bases: TGTGCCGGCAGCTCAGCCCCTGGAGGGACCCGTAATTCACCCCTCCACTTT.

This clonotype appeared many times. V and J are TRBV12-3 or TRBV12-4 and TRBJ2-3; 7 positions match TRBD1. The CDR3 is 17 residues long. Trimming removed 2 bases from V and 2 bases from J; junction bases left unmatched: 10. CDR3 bases: TGTGCCAGCAGTTTAAGGGGGCAGTGGGGTCCCACAGATACGCAGTATTTT. It encodes CASSLRGQWGPTDTQYF.

This clonotype was seen many times. The J gene is TRBJ1-2, the V gene TRBV7-9; D not resolved. Germline V gives CDR1 SEHNR, CDR2 FQNEAQ (reference sequence). This CDR3 region has 14 residues. Trimming shortened V by 3 bases and J by 5 bases, and 13 bases separated the two germline ends. DNA for the CDR3: TGTGCCAGCAGCTTGCGGGATGGAGCGTATGGCTACACCTTC. Translating gives CASSLRDGAYGYTF. The full variable domain, in which reference TRBV7-9 and TRBJ1-2 provide the parts outside the CDR3, is DTGVSQNPRHKITKRGQNVTFRCDPISEHNRLYWYRQTLGQGPEFLTYFQNEAQLEKSRLLSDRFSAERPKGSFSTLEIQRTEQGDSAMYLCASSLRDGAYGYTFGSGTRLTVV.

The table lists this clonotype with many counts. The chain recombines TRBV29-1 with TRBJ2-7; D is undetermined. CDR3 length equals 12 residues. In germline, CDR1 is SQVTM, CDR2 ANQGSEA. Trimming pared 1 base from V and 6 bases from J, leaving 10 bases between. The CDR3: CSVEGQSGEQYF. CDR3 nucleotide sequence: TGCAGCGTTGAAGGTCAGTCGGGCGAGCAGTACTTC.

This clonotype occurred many times. This sequence joins TRBV12-3 or TRBV12-4 and TRBJ1-1; the D is unclear. This CDR3 has 11 amino acids. V lost 6 bases to trimming and J lost 7 bases, with 9 bases between them. CDR3 DNA: TGTGCCAGCAGCTCCGGTCTTGAAGCTTTCTTT. Translating it yields CASSSGLEAFF.

This clonotype came up many times. The J gene is TRBJ2-5, the V gene TRBV7-9; possibly TRBD1 for D (5 bases). Germline lookup yields CDR1 SEHNR and CDR2 FQNEAQ (reference sequence). V was cut by 5 bases and J by 0 bases, with 10 bases left in between. The CDR3 extends over 14 amino acids. The CDR3 reads CASSPRTNQETQYF. CDR3 DNA: TGTGCCAGCAGCCCGCGGACAAACCAAGAGACCCAGTACTTC.

The gene calls are TRBV18 and TRBJ2-5, with D unresolved. Per the germline V gene, CDR1 is KGHSH and CDR2 is LQKENI. The CDR3 has 13 residues. V gave up 5 bases and J gave up 3 bases, with 10 bases separating them. Written as DNA, the CDR3 is TGTGCCAGCTCAGGGTCCCTAGAAGAGACCCAGTACTTC. It is translated as CASSGSLEETQYF.

This clonotype appeared many times. The rearrangement uses TRBV27 and TRBJ2-7; 7 bases fit TRBD1. Trimming removed 2 bases from V and 3 bases from J; junction bases left unmatched: 4. Germline values: CDR1 MNHEY, CDR2 SMNVEV (reference sequence). The CDR3 spans 14 residues. The CDR3 protein is CASSLTPGGYEQYF. In nucleotides, the CDR3 is TGTGCCAGCAGTTTAACCCCAGGGGGCTACGAGCAGTACTTC.

This clonotype was seen many times. The genes are TRBV15 and TRBJ2-5; TRBD1 matches at 8 bases. Germline V gene lookup returns CDR1 LNHNV and CDR2 YYDKDF (reference sequence). This CDR3 has 14 residues. V lost 3 bases and J lost 9; bases outside the gene matches: 9. In DNA form, the CDR3 reads TGTGCCACCAGCAGCGGACAGGGTTATACGGCCCAGTACTTC. Encoded protein: CATSSGQGYTAQYF.

This clonotype turned up a few times. The chain joins TRBV20-1 to TRBJ1-3; D is unresolved. Germline V CDR1 and CDR2: DFQATT, SNEGSKA (reference sequence). V was cut by 6 bases and J by 8 bases, with 17 bases left in between. The CDR3 is made up of 13 amino acids. As DNA, the CDR3 is TGCAGTGCGCAGCCCAGGCTCGATGACACCATATATTTT. As protein: CSAQPRLDDTIYF.

This clonotype was counted ten times or more. This chain links TRBV12-3 or TRBV12-4 with TRBJ2-2; D remains unclear. The V end was cut by 3 bases, the J end by 3 bases, with 8 bases between. CDR3 size: 14 residues. The CDR3 region has the DNA TGTGCCAGCAGTTTTTCGGTGGACACCGGGGAGCTGTTTTTT. It translates to CASSFSVDTGELFF.

This clonotype was observed a handful of times. The chain uses TRBV9 and TRBJ1-1; TRBD1 might be the D (5 bases). Germline V lookup: CDR1 SGDLS, CDR2 YYNGEE. Trimming stripped 2 bases from V and 7 bases from J, with 15 bases between. The CDR3 spans 14 residues. Here the CDR3 DNA reads TGTGCCAGCAGCGTTAAGGGGAACCCCTTTGAAGCTTTCTTT. Its translation: CASSVKGNPFEAFF.

The sample holds many counts of this clonotype. This chain links TRBV2 with TRBJ2-1, with TRBD2 as a possible D gene (6 bases). Trimming took off 10 bases at V and 7 bases at J, with 29 bases between the two ends. The CDR3 is 17 amino acids. The V gene's germline CDR1 is SNHLY and CDR2 FYNNEI. The CDR3 bases are TGTGCCACCACCACAGAGCTTCGACTAGGGTACGGGAATGAGCAGTTCTTC. Protein product: CATTTELRLGYGNEQFF.

Note on this clonotype: Relative to the germline gene, one junction end is altered; a read error may explain this. V usage is TRBV6-1 and J usage is TRBJ2-2; D possibly uses TRBD1 or TRBD2 (5 bases each). The germline V gene encodes CDR1 MNHNS and CDR2 SASEGT. The CDR3 is 13 amino acids. The CDR3 sequence is CASRRGITGELVF. CDR3 bases: TGTGCCAGCAGAAGGGGTATCACCGGGGAGCTGGTTTTT.